This entry is about one T cell receptor (beta chain). This clonotype appeared a single time. Its recognized antigen is unknown. Given a much more abundant clone one base away, this may be a read error. This sample was included in a study of T cells in Graves' hyperthyroidism and ophthalmopathy (dated by TCRdb to 2018 to 2020). Describing the broader study: Peripheral blood was collected at initial diagnosis, before any treatment. A discovery cohort of fewer than 110 patients, 43 with Graves' ophthalmopathy and 57 with stable Graves' hyperthyroidism, was used to find distinguishing TCR V-J signatures. Prospective prediction of ophthalmopathy was tested in an independent validation cohort consisting of some 18 hyperthyroidism patients and over 15 patients who later progressed to ophthalmopathy. For training and testing, the roughly 100 patients in the discovery cohort were randomly divided in a 7:3 ratio. Thyroid tissue and blood T-cell repertoires from about 6 Graves' hyperthyroidism patients were also compared in the study. Following sampling, methimazole starting at 30 mg daily was given to hyperthyroidism patients, and high-dose intravenous methylprednisolone was given to ophthalmopathy patients. The paper describes TCR Vbeta CDR3 sequencing of 135 peripheral blood samples, made up of fewer than 50 ophthalmopathy patients, 70 to 80 hyperthyroidism patients and about 17 progressor patients.

From its cysteine to its phenylalanine, the CDR3 spans 10 amino acids. Only CDR3 DNA remains: 30 bases, in frame from the first base. Via the germline V gene (reference sequence), CDR1 is DFQATT and CDR2 SNEGSKA. The TCR beta CDR3 regions were amplified from the RNA transcripts. The first round of RT-PCR for the TCR CDR3 was performed with the HTBI primer set and the Qiagen OneStep RT-PCR kit. The libraries were constructed in a second round of multiplex PCR and then size-selected and purified. Paired-end sequencing of the libraries was performed with 100 bp reads on an Illumina HiSeq2000. Per the authors' processing: SOAPnuke was used to process the raw data, throwing out any read that contained adapters or uncalled bases, had a mean Phred below 15, or lacked an exact constant-primer or identifier match. High-quality paired reads were merged using COPE v1.2.5, and each unique nucleotide sequence was defined as a clonotype. MiTCR v1.1 was used to align clonotypes to the IMGT TRBV, TRBD and TRBJ reference segments. The analysis was restricted to V-J combinations with a frequency above 0.0001, which together covered about 99% of the repertoires. The TCS score was defined as the ratio of F50 (clonal expansion) to E x V (chaos), calculated using BLOSUM62-based TCRdist between CDR3 peptides within each V-J. Welch's t-statistics and random forest reduced roughly 530 V-J features to about 13, which were used in a naive Bayes classifier (R e1071). TCRdb ran its own pipeline on the public reads, namely fastp trimming at Q25 and MiXCR clone calling, and kept in-frame beta chains. Each record represents a unique CDR3 protein, reported with the most common genes and DNA among its rows. TCRdb's processing, not the study's, gives the V and J calls here. In all, the sample holds roughly 500,000 distinct CDR3 sequences, and 14% of those were seen once. Jointly, the top ten make up roughly 6.2% of the sample.

Hyperthyroidism patients were newly diagnosed, with disease duration under 2 months, and aged 18 to 65 years. Any patient with an uncontrolled infection, another autoimmune disease, pregnancy or lactation was excluded. Diagnoses were established on the basis of clinical symptoms, serum thyroxine and TRAb, thyroid ultrasound, and orbital computed tomography. Blood from progressor patients was drawn when they were first diagnosed with hyperthyroidism, before any ophthalmopathy symptoms appeared. PBMCs were isolated from 10 ml of fresh peripheral blood by Ficoll-Paque density gradient centrifugation. Progressor patients were defined as those initially diagnosed with Graves' hyperthyroidism in whom ophthalmopathy developed during follow-up. Trizol reagent was used to extract total RNA, and RNA quality was then checked on an Agilent 2100 Bioanalyzer. The investigation overall reported the following: In validation, the model predicted progression to ophthalmopathy with 60% to 71% sensitivity and about 72% specificity, a median of roughly seven months before onset. A 13 V-J signature model separated ophthalmopathy from stable hyperthyroidism, with approximately 87% sensitivity and 81.08% specificity in cross-validation and 80%/75% in testing. No statistical method was used to set the sample size in advance, and investigators knew the group allocation. Most expanded thyroid clonotypes (frequency above 0.001) were also found in blood, which suggests that blood repertoires may mirror thyroid immune responses.

The chain is made from TRBV20-1 and TRBJ2-1; no D gene call is confident. Sequenced: blood. This clonotype originated in a woman between 25 and 40 years old with Graves' hyperthyroidism that later progressed to Graves' ophthalmopathy. CDR3 loop: CGARGNEQFF. The DNA is TGCGGTGCTAGAGGAAATGAGCAGTTCTTC.